This is a list of T cell receptor beta chains from one sample in a study of beta chain features in type 1 diabetes. Assay used: immunoSEQ multiplex PCR; TCRdb lists only in-frame clones, some missing. This sample has roughly 310,000 clones, with approximately 11% found just once. Source material: naive CD4+ T cells from blood. All receptors come from a woman in her 30s in good health. Both conserved end residues are part of each CDR3. D genes are given only for firm matches. Expanded clones are given a class, and other clones once, few, many or no size at all.

>TRBV11-2|TRBJ1-2|few|NA
CASSLSEEYGYTF
TGTGCCAGCAGCTTATCAGAAGAATATGGCTACACCTTC
>TRBV13|TRBJ2-7|NA|TRBD2
CASSTWTSGMSEQYF
TGTGCCAGCAGCACATGGACTAGCGGGATGAGCGAGCAGTACTTC
>TRBV5-1|TRBJ2-4|few|NA
CASSSTGTRENIQYF
TGCGCCAGCAGCTCAACCGGGACACGGGAAAACATTCAGTACTTC
>TRBV27|TRBJ2-5|few|TRBD2
CASSPERGQETQYF
TGTGCCAGCAGTCCTGAGCGGGGGCAAGAGACCCAGTACTTC
>TRBV5-6|TRBJ2-7|NA|TRBD2
CASSLMAGGPEDF
TGTGCCAGCAGCTTGATGGCGGGAGGCCCCGAGGACTTC
>TRBV11-3|TRBJ2-1|NA|TRBD2
CASSHSGTSGSNEQFF
TGTGCCAGCAGCCACTCCGGGACTAGCGGGAGCAATGAGCAGTTCTTC
>TRBV4-3|TRBJ2-7|few|TRBD2
CASSQDSGTRSYEQYF
TGCGCCAGCAGCCAAGATAGCGGGACTAGAAGCTACGAGCAGTACTTC
>TRBV7-2|TRBJ2-1|NA|TRBD2
CASNPNSREYGYNEQFF
TGTGCCAGCAACCCCAACTCGCGGGAGTACGGGTACAATGAGCAGTTCTTC
>TRBV2|TRBJ2-7|NA|NA
CASYVDWSPEEQYF
TGTGCCAGCTATGTCGACTGGAGTCCGGAAGAGCAGTACTTC
>TRBV5-4|TRBJ2-3|NA|TRBD2
CASSKTSGSKPTDTQYF
TGTGCCAGCAGCAAGACTAGCGGGAGTAAGCCGACAGATACGCAGTATTTT
>TRBV19|TRBJ2-3|NA|NA
CASRTGAEDTQYF
TGTGCCAGTAGGACGGGAGCTGAAGATACGCAGTATTTT
>TRBV7-8|TRBJ2-1|few|TRBD2
CASSIGLAGGYNEQFF
TGTGCCAGCAGCATTGGACTAGCGGGAGGCTACAATGAGCAGTTCTTC
>TRBV4-3|TRBJ1-1|few|TRBD1
CASSLGVGRGMNTEAFF
TGCGCCAGCAGCCTCGGGGTGGGCAGGGGGATGAACACTGAAGCTTTCTTT
>TRBV7-9|TRBJ2-5|NA|NA
CASSSPGKETQYF
TGTGCCAGTTCCTCCCCGGGAAAGGAGACCCAGTACTTC
>TRBV21-1|TRBJ2-2|NA|NA
CASGGTGELFF
TGTGCCAGCGGAGGCACCGGGGAGCTGTTTTTT
>TRBV14|TRBJ1-1|NA|NA
CASSQELRVTEAFF
TGTGCCAGCAGCCAAGAATTGCGCGTCACTGAAGCTTTCTTT
>TRBV9|TRBJ2-4|NA|NA
CASSQGGQGNIQYF
TGTGCCAGCAGCCAGGGGGGCCAGGGCAACATTCAGTACTTC
>TRBV28|TRBJ2-7|few|TRBD1
CASSNRGEQYF
TGTGCCAGCAGTAACAGGGGTGAGCAGTACTTC
>TRBV15|TRBJ2-6|few|TRBD1
CATSRALTGGLGANVLTF
TGTGCCACCAGCAGAGCTTTAACAGGGGGCCTTGGGGCCAACGTCCTGACTTTC
>TRBV6-6|TRBJ2-7|NA|TRBD2
CASRLGRAGSSYEQYF
TGTGCCAGCAGACTAGGGAGGGCGGGAAGCTCCTACGAGCAGTACTTC
>TRBV7-7|TRBJ2-5|few|TRBD2
CASSQGTSGRETQYF
TGTGCTAGCAGCCAAGGGACTAGCGGGAGGGAGACCCAGTACTTC
>TRBV4-1|TRBJ1-2|NA|NA
CASSQVWQEGYGYTF
TGCGCCAGCAGCCAAGTGTGGCAGGAGGGCTATGGCTACACCTTC
>TRBV19|TRBJ2-1|NA|NA
CASSIPPHGGGSYNEQFF
TGTGCCAGTAGTATACCCCCCCATGGAGGAGGCTCCTACAATGAGCAGTTCTTC
>TRBV9|TRBJ2-6|once|NA
CASSAARVSGANVLTF
TGTGCCAGCAGCGCAGCCAGGGTGTCTGGGGCCAACGTCCTGACTTTC
>TRBV2|TRBJ1-5|NA|TRBD1
CASGQESNQPQHF
TGTGCCAGCGGACAGGAGAGCAATCAGCCCCAGCATTTT
>TRBV11-3|TRBJ2-5|few|NA
CASSLGSQETQYF
TGTGCCAGCAGCCTCGGGTCCCAAGAGACCCAGTACTTC
>TRBV30|TRBJ1-5|few|NA
CAYTLGGQPQHF
TGTGCCTACACCCTGGGAGGTCAGCCCCAGCATTTT
>TRBV5-1|TRBJ2-6|NA|TRBD1
CASSLFSTGGSPGANVLTF
TGCGCCAGCAGCTTATTTTCGACAGGGGGCTCACCTGGGGCCAACGTCCTGACTTTC
>TRBV9|TRBJ1-3|NA|NA
CASSEGGSRTIYF
TGTGCCAGCAGCGAAGGAGGCTCTCGCACCATATATTTT
>TRBV11-2|TRBJ2-7|NA|TRBD2
CASSLGTSVSYEQYF
TGTGCCAGCAGCTTAGGAACTAGCGTCTCCTACGAGCAGTACTTC
>TRBV4-2|TRBJ2-3|few|NA
CASSRTTINTDTQYF
TGTGCCAGCAGCCGGACTACTATTAACACAGATACGCAGTATTTT
>TRBV5-4|TRBJ2-5|few|TRBD1
CASSHRQGETQYF
TGTGCCAGCAGCCACCGACAGGGGGAGACCCAGTACTTC
>TRBV28|TRBJ1-2|NA|NA
CASTDSIYGYTF
TGTGCCAGCACTGACTCAATTTATGGCTACACCTTC
>TRBV15|TRBJ2-1|few|NA
CATSILLLRRTNEQFF
TGTGCCACCAGCATTCTCCTGTTGCGGAGGACCAATGAGCAGTTCTTC
>TRBV7-9|TRBJ1-2|NA|NA
CASSLASSGYTF
TGTGCCAGCAGCTTAGCCTCCTCTGGCTACACCTTC
>TRBV9|TRBJ2-3|few|TRBD2
CASSVALAGGEDTQYF
TGTGCCAGCAGCGTAGCACTAGCGGGAGGGGAAGATACGCAGTATTTT
>TRBV18|TRBJ2-3|NA|NA
CASSPVVSTDTQYF
TGTGCCAGCTCACCAGTCGTAAGCACAGATACGCAGTATTTT
>TRBV28|TRBJ1-2|NA|NA
CASRIDRTYGYTF
TGTGCCAGCAGAATAGACAGGACTTATGGTTACACCTTC
>TRBV5-1|TRBJ2-1|NA|NA
CASSLGGSGYQFF
TGCGCCAGCAGCCTGGGGGGCAGCGGGTACCAGTTCTTC
>TRBV28|TRBJ1-5|few|NA
CASSLDSAYSNQPQHF
TGTGCCAGCAGTTTGGACAGCGCCTATAGCAATCAGCCCCAGCATTTT
>TRBV2|TRBJ1-3|NA|TRBD1
CASSPTGEGNTIYF
TGTGCCAGCAGTCCCACAGGGGAGGGAAACACCATATATTTT
>TRBV19|TRBJ2-1|NA|TRBD1
CASKGDRGPYNEQFF
TGTGCCAGTAAGGGGGACAGGGGGCCATACAATGAGCAGTTCTTC
>TRBV4-3|TRBJ2-7|NA|NA
CASSQESVSSYEQYF
TGCGCCAGCAGCCAAGAGTCCGTTAGCTCCTACGAGCAGTACTTC
>TRBV2|TRBJ2-1|few|TRBD2
CASSDPSGQLSYNEQFF
TGTGCCAGCAGTGACCCTAGCGGGCAGCTCTCCTACAATGAGCAGTTCTTC
>TRBV6-6|TRBJ1-4|NA|NA
CASRAANEKLFF
TGTGCCAGCAGAGCGGCCAATGAAAAACTGTTTTTT
>TRBV2|TRBJ2-4|few|NA
CASTGKNIQYF
TGTGCCAGCACAGGGAAAAACATTCAGTACTTC
>TRBV28|TRBJ2-7|NA|TRBD1
CASSKDDRGYEQYF
TGTGCCAGCAGTAAAGATGACAGGGGCTACGAGCAGTACTTC
>TRBV4-1|TRBJ2-7|NA|TRBD2
CASSQDGRVYEQYF
TGCGCCAGCAGCCAAGACGGGAGGGTCTACGAGCAGTACTTC
>TRBV28|TRBJ1-5|NA|NA
CASTPPALVQPQHF
TGTGCCAGCACTCCCCCGGCTCTAGTTCAGCCCCAGCATTTT
>TRBV27|TRBJ2-5|few|TRBD2
CASRGLAAQETQYF
TGTGCCAGCCGTGGTCTAGCGGCACAAGAGACCCAGTACTTC
>TRBV30|TRBJ1-2|few|NA
CAWSPGAYGYTF
TGTGCCTGGAGTCCGGGAGCCTATGGCTACACCTTC
>TRBV19|TRBJ2-3|few|NA
CASSIGAVGTDTQYF
TGTGCCAGTAGTATCGGAGCGGTAGGCACAGATACGCAGTATTTT
>TRBV9|TRBJ1-1|few|NA
CASSPLPNTEAFF
TGTGCCAGCAGCCCCCTCCCGAACACTGAAGCTTTCTTT
>TRBV6-6|TRBJ2-3|NA|NA
CASSYSSSTDTQYF
TGTGCCAGCAGTTACTCGTCCTCCACAGATACGCAGTATTTT